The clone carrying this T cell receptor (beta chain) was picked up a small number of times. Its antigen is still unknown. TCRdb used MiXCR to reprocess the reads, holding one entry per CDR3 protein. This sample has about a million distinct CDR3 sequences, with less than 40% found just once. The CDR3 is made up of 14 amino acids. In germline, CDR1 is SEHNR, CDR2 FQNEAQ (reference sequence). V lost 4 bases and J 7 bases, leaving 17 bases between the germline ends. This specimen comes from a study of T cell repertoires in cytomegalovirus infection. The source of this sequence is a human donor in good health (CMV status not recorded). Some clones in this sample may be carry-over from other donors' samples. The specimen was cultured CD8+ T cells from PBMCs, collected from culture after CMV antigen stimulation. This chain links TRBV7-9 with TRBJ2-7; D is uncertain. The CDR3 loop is CASSSTGRIFEQYF. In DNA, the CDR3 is TGTGCCAGCAGCTCTACGGGTAGAATTTTTGAGCAGTACTTC.